Below, one T cell receptor beta chain is given with its context. No antigen is known for it. Using immunoSEQ multiplex PCR, the repertoire was profiled, and TCRdb retains in-frame clones only, with some absent. The sample holds 25,000 to 35,000 clones, approximately 95% seen once. The data were taken from a study of T cells in tuberculosis. Study overall: A South African cohort included IGRA-negative adolescents, latently infected IGRA-positive adolescents and adults with active tuberculosis. Regarding the study as a whole: GMM-specific TCRs were nearer to active tuberculosis alpha repertoires, suggesting expansion.

V shed 0 bases and J shed 7 bases, with 16 bases lying between them. From germline, CDR1 is LGHNA and CDR2 YSLEER. The CDR3 runs to 16 residues. Adolescents were screened for latent TB by skin test and IGRA. V usage is TRBV4-3 and J usage is TRBJ2-1; D is undetermined. Sequenced sample: PBMCs. This clonotype originated in a donor aged 10-29 years with latent tuberculosis or without tuberculosis infection. The CDR3 nucleotides read TGCGCCAGCAGCCAAGATGGAACTATCAGTTGGAATGAGCAGTTCTTC. This gives the protein CASSQDGTISWNEQFF.